This note documents a single T cell receptor (beta chain) sequence. Its antigen is not known. This PCR relied on a set of 60 Vbeta primers and 13 Jbeta primers. The method was immunoSEQ multiplex PCR; TCRdb's version includes in-frame clones alone and lacks a portion of them. The repertoire has 55,000 or so clones, roughly 82% of them found once; the top ten carry 1.5% to 2%. The data are from a study of cytomegalovirus exposure and HLA in healthy donors. For the study at large: Prior work identified under 130 million unique TCR beta sequences in some 180 million T cells.

Points from the study as a whole: Immune exposure was documented only through CMV serostatus. It was shown in a later analysis that HLA-associated TCR beta chains were more clonally expanded than other, equally common chains. Among donors in an Asian-associated ancestry cluster, a later analysis reportedly found fewer N-insertions than the roughly 700-donor mean.

The CDR3 extends over 17 amino acids. Germline values: CDR1 MGHRA, CDR2 YSYEKL. V dropped 1 base and J dropped 2 bases, with 15 bases sitting between them. The chain recombines TRBV4-1 with TRBJ2-1; the D gene is possibly TRBD2 (6 bases). The sample consisted of PBMCs. The clonotype was recovered from a young man in good health and CMV-seronegative. CDR3 in amino acids: CASSQARGIVTYNEQFF. Written as DNA, the CDR3 is TGCGCCAGCAGCCAAGCCCGCGGGATTGTGACCTACAATGAGCAGTTCTTC.